The clone carrying this TCR beta chain has just a few counts. Each patient was aged 18 to 65 and had newly diagnosed hyperthyroidism of under 2 months' duration. This record comes from a study of T cells in Graves' hyperthyroidism and ophthalmopathy. The V end lost 3 bases, the J end lost 3 bases, and 15 bases lay between the germline ends. Germline CDR1 and CDR2: SQVTM and ANQGSEA. The CDR3 extends over 15 amino acids. RNA transcripts gave rise to amplified TCR beta CDR3 regions. The HTBI primer set drove a first-round RT-PCR of the TCR CDR3. TCRdb passed the multiplex PCR reads through MiXCR, listing each CDR3 protein once. The table has hundreds of thousands of distinct CDR3 sequences, over 15% seen once.

This chain connects TRBV29-1 to TRBJ2-1; no clear D gene. The receptor was derived from a woman between 18 and 30 years old with Graves' hyperthyroidism. What was sequenced was blood. CDR3 in amino acids: CSVESRPILYNEQFF. The CDR3 bases are TGCAGCGTTGAGAGTAGGCCAATCCTCTACAATGAGCAGTTCTTC.